Following are 22 T cell receptor beta chains from one sample sequenced in a study of T-cell memory formation after mild COVID-19. TCRdb recomputed calls from the 5' RACE reads with MiXCR, one row per CDR3 protein. The sample consists of 350,000 or so distinct CDR3 sequences, approximately 12% of them appearing once. The sequenced material came from PBMCs or a T cell subset sorted from them (not recorded which). These receptors were collected from a man between 18 and 35 years old who had mild COVID-19 (a few samples of this study predate the infection). Cell type and time point are not known.

The chain combines TRBV5-1 with TRBJ1-6; no definite D call. This CDR3 has 15 amino acids. The germline gives CDR1 SGHRS, CDR2 YFSETQ. V lost 1 base and J lost 5, with 10 bases in between. The CDR3 DNA sequence: TGCGCCAGCAGCTTGAGGCTAGGTGATAATTCACCCCTCCACTTT. Translated, it gives CASSLRLGDNSPLHF.

V and J are TRBV2 and TRBJ1-1; 7 bases line up with TRBD1. CDR3 size: 14 residues. With 6 bases clipped from V and 4 bases from J, the junction kept 8 bases outside the gene matches. Germline assignment: CDR1 SNHLY and CDR2 FYNNEI. The CDR3 reads CASRADRALTEAFF. The CDR3 nucleotides read TGTGCCAGCAGGGCTGACAGGGCTCTCACTGAAGCTTTCTTT.

Many counts were recorded for this clonotype. The rearrangement joins TRBV4-3 to TRBJ2-5, with 7 bases aligning to TRBD2. The CDR3 sequence is 14 residues long. V lost 4 bases and J lost 5; bases outside the gene matches: 7. Germline loops: CDR1 LGHNA, CDR2 YSLEER. The CDR3 is CASSPSLATETQYF. Written as DNA, the CDR3 is TGCGCCAGCAGCCCGTCACTAGCGACCGAGACCCAGTACTTC.

A few counts support this clonotype. The chain joins TRBV29-1 to TRBJ1-2; 9 bases line up with TRBD1. CDR3 size: 15 residues. Germline V CDR1 and CDR2: SQVTM, ANQGSEA. V lost 6 bases, J lost 8 bases, and 16 bases stayed unmatched. The CDR3 is CSVSPHLRTGEGYTF. The CDR3 DNA reads as TGCAGCGTCTCCCCACACCTCAGGACAGGGGAAGGCTACACCTTC.

There are a few counts of this clonotype. The chain combines TRBV20-1 with TRBJ2-5; no reliable D call. Germline CDR1 reads DFQATT; CDR2 reads SNEGSKA (reference sequence). The CDR3 extends over 15 amino acids. V was trimmed by 1 base and J by 1 base, leaving 13 bases between them. CDR3 in DNA: TGCAGTGCTAGAGGTGCCAGGCCCATCCAAGAGACCCAGTACTTC. Protein product: CSARGARPIQETQYF.

This chain links TRBV5-1 with TRBJ2-7; the D gene could be TRBD1 or TRBD2 (5 bases each). V lost 0 bases and J 7 bases, leaving 14 bases between the germline ends. The CDR3 sequence is 14 residues long. Germline V gene data show CDR1 as SGHRS and CDR2 as YFSETQ. As DNA, the CDR3 is TGCGCCAGCAGCTTGGGAGGGGAAGAGGGAGAGCAGTACGTC. Translating gives CASSLGGEEGEQYV.

This clonotype was seen more than once but under ten times. V and J are TRBV28 and TRBJ2-5; unclear D gene. The CDR3 runs to 14 residues. Germline V gives CDR1 MDHEN, CDR2 SYDVKM. The V and J ends lost 4 bases and 2 bases respectively, with 11 bases between them. The CDR3 region is CASSWSAFQETQYF. CDR3 nucleotide sequence: TGTGCCAGCAGTTGGTCAGCGTTTCAAGAGACCCAGTACTTC.

There are a few counts of this clonotype. V usage is TRBV2 and J usage is TRBJ2-5, with D unclear. The V gene lost 2 bases and the J gene lost 5 bases, with 12 bases spanning the gap. This CDR3 is built from 14 residues. CDR1 is SNHLY and CDR2 is FYNNEI in the germline V gene. The CDR3 reads CASSEIQVWETQYF. In DNA, the CDR3 is TGTGCCAGCAGTGAAATTCAGGTTTGGGAGACCCAGTACTTC. Complete variable domain (other parts from reference TRBV2 and TRBJ2-5): EPEVTQTPSHQVTQMGQEVILRCVPISNHLYFYWYRQILGQKVEFLVSFYNNEISEKSEIFDDQFSVERPDGSNFTLKIRSTKLEDSAMYFCASSEIQVWETQYFGPGTRLLVL.

This clonotype was counted a few times. J is TRBJ2-7 and V is TRBV2, with D maybe TRBD1 (7 bases). The CDR3 runs 14 residues. Trimming stripped 6 bases from V and 5 bases from J, with 17 bases between. CDR1 and CDR2 from the germline V gene are SNHLY and FYNNEI. CDR3 nucleotide sequence: TGTGCCAGCAGCGGTGGCAGGGGGGTCCACGAGCAGTACTTC. As protein: CASSGGRGVHEQYF.

In this sample, this clonotype turned up a few times. The V gene is TRBV3-1, the J gene TRBJ1-1; TRBD1 matches at 8 bases. Germline V lookup: CDR1 LGHDT, CDR2 YNNKEL (reference sequence). This CDR3 spans 15 amino acids. Losses at the gene ends were 3 bases for V and 4 bases for J; bases not matched to a gene: 7. CDR3 residues: CASSHSGGWATEAFF. The CDR3 nucleotides read TGTGCCAGCAGCCATTCAGGGGGCTGGGCCACTGAAGCTTTCTTT.

The chain recombines TRBV4-1 with TRBJ2-5, with 11 nucleotides matching TRBD2. CDR1 is MGHRA and CDR2 is YSYEKL in the germline V gene. The CDR3 is 17 residues long. The V segment lost 1 base and the J segment 5 bases; nucleotides outside the gene matches: 9. CDR3 in DNA: TGCGCCAGCAGCCAAGTGAGCTTGTTAGCGGGGGGGGAGACCCAGTACTTC. It specifies CASSQVSLLAGGETQYF.

This chain joins TRBV6-5 and TRBJ2-3; D perhaps matches TRBD1 (6 bases). Germline assignment: CDR1 MNHEY and CDR2 SVGAGI. Deletions cut 2 bases from V and 1 base from J, with 10 bases between. This CDR3 region has 15 residues. Written as DNA, the CDR3 is TGTGCCAGCAGTTACCAGGGGAGTGGCACAGATACGCAGTATTTT. Its translation is CASSYQGSGTDTQYF.

This clonotype was picked up many times. This chain links TRBV5-1 with TRBJ2-1; TRBD1 aligns across 8 bases. The CDR3 loop spans 13 amino acids. Germline CDR1 and CDR2: SGHRS and YFSETQ. V dropped 4 bases and J dropped 10; count of bases not matched to a gene: 7. CDR3 protein: CASSPDRVREQFF. CDR3 in DNA: TGCGCCAGCAGCCCGGACAGGGTTCGGGAGCAGTTCTTC.

This sequence joins TRBV7-6 and TRBJ2-1, with 9 positions matching TRBD1. Trimming cost V 4 bases and J 8 bases; bases outside gene matches: 3. CDR1 and CDR2 (germline): SGHVS, FNYEAQ. The CDR3 extends over 13 amino acids. The CDR3 bases are TGTGCCAGCAGCTGGACAGGGGAGGATGAGCAGTTCTTC. Residues: CASSWTGEDEQFF.

This clonotype has a handful of counts. The chain joins TRBV9 to TRBJ2-3; 14 bases fit TRBD2. The V gene end was trimmed by 3 bases and the J gene end by 6 bases; junction bases not matched to a gene: 3. The length of the CDR3 is 15 residues. Germline-derived CDR1 and CDR2 are SGDLS and YYNGEE. Here the CDR3 reads CASSGTSGGMDTQYF. DNA for the CDR3: TGTGCCAGCAGCGGGACTAGCGGGGGGATGGATACGCAGTATTTT.

The CDR3 DNA is TGCAGCCAAGATCCGCCGGGACTGGAGGCCAATGAGCAGTTCTTC. Amino acids: CSQDPPGLEANEQFF. The V and J genes are TRBV20-1 and TRBJ2-1; tentative D call: TRBD2 (6 bases). CDR3 length equals 15 residues. In germline, CDR1 is DFQATT, CDR2 SNEGSKA (reference sequence).

This clonotype has a handful of counts. The V call is TRBV6-2 or TRBV6-3, the J call TRBJ1-1; D is unresolved. The CDR3 has 13 amino acids. Germline lookup yields CDR1 MNHEY and CDR2 SVGEGT. Trimming left V 3 bases short and J 0 bases short, with 5 bases between. The DNA for the CDR3 is TGTGCCAGCAGTTATGTGGTGAACACTGAAGCTTTCTTT. Translated: CASSYVVNTEAFF.

This clonotype has only a few counts. CDR3 residues: CASSFGERNTEAFF. CDR3 sequence (DNA): TGTGCCAGCAGCTTTGGGGAACGGAACACTGAAGCTTTCTTT. The genes are TRBV7-9 and TRBJ1-1, with no clear D. This CDR3 is built from 14 residues. Germline lookup yields CDR1 SEHNR and CDR2 FQNEAQ (reference sequence). Deletions cut 3 bases from V and 1 base from J, with 9 bases between.

The chain joins TRBV4-1 to TRBJ2-5; D possibly uses TRBD1 or TRBD2 (5 bases each). CDR3 length: 17 residues. Trimming removed 4 bases from V and 2 bases from J, with 20 bases in between. Germline loops: CDR1 MGHRA, CDR2 YSYEKL. The CDR3 protein is CASSPLVWDAAQETQYF. CDR3 DNA: TGCGCCAGCAGCCCCCTCGTTTGGGACGCGGCTCAAGAGACCCAGTACTTC.

In this sample, this clonotype turned up a few times. The V and J genes are TRBV5-1 and TRBJ1-1; TRBD1 agrees at 7 bases. Looked up from germline, CDR1 is SGHRS and CDR2 is YFSETQ. V trimming: 4 bases; J trimming: 3 bases; junction bases outside the gene matches: 9. This CDR3 comprises 15 residues. CDR3 sequence: CASSPFTGEDTEAFF. CDR3 coding DNA: TGCGCCAGCAGCCCCTTTACAGGGGAGGACACTGAAGCTTTCTTT.

The chain has TRBV23-1 and TRBJ2-1; D gene uncertain. TRBV23-1 is an open reading frame whose function is uncertain. Trimming took off 2 bases at V and 11 bases at J, with 10 bases between the two ends. The CDR3 consists of 12 residues. The CDR3, as DNA: TGCGCCAGCAGTCAACGGGCTACCCAGCAGTTCTTC. Translated: CASSQRATQQFF.

This clonotype was recorded many times. The rearrangement uses TRBV10-3 and TRBJ1-5, with D maybe TRBD1 (5 bases). The CDR3 totals 14 residues. Germline CDR1 reads ENHRY; CDR2 reads SYGVKD. V was clipped by 2 bases and J by 6 bases, with 11 bases between them. DNA of the CDR3: TGTGCCATCAGTGAGATGGGGGAGGGTCAGCCCCAGCATTTT. Amino acid sequence: CAISEMGEGQPQHF.